This T cell receptor beta chain comes out of a study of blood T cell repertoires in COVID-19. Profiled with immunoSEQ multiplex PCR; TCRdb holds only in-frame clones, not every one. This repertoire shows 150,000 to 160,000 clones, more than 80% found once; its top ten account for about 0.55%. The germline V and J ends were trimmed by 5 bases and 10 bases, with 15 bases remaining between them. The germline V gene encodes CDR1 GTSNPN and CDR2 SVGIG (reference sequence). The CDR3 runs 13 residues. The sequenced material came from peripheral blood. The V gene is TRBV30, the J gene TRBJ1-6; D gene ambiguous. This sequence originates from a man aged 45 to 65 with acute or convalescent COVID-19. CDR3 DNA sequence: TGTGCCTGGGGTCGGTCGGGAGAGTCACCCCTCCACTTT. It translates to CAWGRSGESPLHF.